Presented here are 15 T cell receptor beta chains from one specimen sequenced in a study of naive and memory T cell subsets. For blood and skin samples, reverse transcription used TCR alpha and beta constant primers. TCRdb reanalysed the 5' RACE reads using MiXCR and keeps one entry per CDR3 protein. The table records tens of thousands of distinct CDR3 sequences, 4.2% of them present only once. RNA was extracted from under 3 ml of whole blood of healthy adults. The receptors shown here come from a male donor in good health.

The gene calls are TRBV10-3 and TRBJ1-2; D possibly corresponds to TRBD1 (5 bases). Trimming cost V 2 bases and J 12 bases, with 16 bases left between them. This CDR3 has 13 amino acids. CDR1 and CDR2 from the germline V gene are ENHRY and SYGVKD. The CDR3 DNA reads TGTGCCATCAGTGAGGTGACAGAATCTCGACACACCTTC. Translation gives CAISEVTESRHTF.

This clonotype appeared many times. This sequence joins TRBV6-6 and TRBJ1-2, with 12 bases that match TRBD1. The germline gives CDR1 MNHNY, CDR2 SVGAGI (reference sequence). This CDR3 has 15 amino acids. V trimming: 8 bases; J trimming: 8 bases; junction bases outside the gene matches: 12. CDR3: CASGGPGQGAVGYTF. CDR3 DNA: TGTGCCAGCGGTGGACCGGGACAGGGGGCGGTAGGCTACACCTTC.

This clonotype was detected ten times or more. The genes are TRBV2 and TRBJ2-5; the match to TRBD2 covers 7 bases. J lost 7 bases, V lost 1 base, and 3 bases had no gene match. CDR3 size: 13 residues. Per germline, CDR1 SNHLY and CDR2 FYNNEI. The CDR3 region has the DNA TGTGCCAGCAGTGAAGAATGGGAGGGGACCCAGTACTTC. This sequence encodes CASSEEWEGTQYF.

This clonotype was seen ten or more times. The CDR3 protein is CASTPGQGYEQYF. In nucleotides, the CDR3 is TGCGCCAGCACACCGGGACAGGGATACGAGCAGTACTTC. J is TRBJ2-7 and V is TRBV4-1; TRBD1 agrees at 9 bases. Trimming took 7 bases from V and 4 from J; bases not matched to a gene: 5. Germline assignment: CDR1 MGHRA and CDR2 YSYEKL. The CDR3 consists of 13 residues.

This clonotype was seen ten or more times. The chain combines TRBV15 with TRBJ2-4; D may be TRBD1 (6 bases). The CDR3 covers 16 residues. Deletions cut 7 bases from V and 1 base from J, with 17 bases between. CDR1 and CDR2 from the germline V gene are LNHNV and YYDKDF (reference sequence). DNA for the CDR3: TGTGCCACCACGCTACTACGGGGACACGCCAAAAACATTCAGTACTTC. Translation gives CATTLLRGHAKNIQYF.

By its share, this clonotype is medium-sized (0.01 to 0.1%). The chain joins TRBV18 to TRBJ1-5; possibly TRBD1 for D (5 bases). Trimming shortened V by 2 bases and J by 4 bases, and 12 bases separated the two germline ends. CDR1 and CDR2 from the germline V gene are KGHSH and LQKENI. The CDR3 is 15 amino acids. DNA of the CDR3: TGTGCCAGCTCACCAATGATGGGGCTAAATCAGCCCCAGCATTTT. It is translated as CASSPMMGLNQPQHF. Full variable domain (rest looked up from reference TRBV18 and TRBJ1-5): NAGVMQNPRHLVRRRGQEARLRCSPMKGHSHVYWYRQLPEEGLKFMVYLQKENIIDESGMPKERFSAEFPKEGPSILRIQQVVRGDSAAYFCASSPMMGLNQPQHFGDGTRLSIL.

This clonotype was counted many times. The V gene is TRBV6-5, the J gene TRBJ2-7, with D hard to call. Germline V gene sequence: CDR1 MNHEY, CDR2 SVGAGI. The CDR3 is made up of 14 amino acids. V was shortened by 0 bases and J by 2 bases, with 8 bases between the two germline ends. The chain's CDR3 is CASSYSAAPYEQYF. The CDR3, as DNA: TGTGCCAGCAGTTACTCAGCAGCTCCCTACGAGCAGTACTTC.

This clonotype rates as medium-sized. The CDR3 nucleotides are TGCAGTGCCATAGTATGGAGGGACAACTCCTACGAGCAGTACTTC. Its protein is CSAIVWRDNSYEQYF. V usage is TRBV20-1 and J usage is TRBJ2-7; D is tentatively TRBD1 or TRBD2 (6 bases each). Trimming cost V 6 bases and J 0 bases, with 18 bases left between them. Per the germline V gene, CDR1 is DFQATT and CDR2 is SNEGSKA (reference sequence). The CDR3 extends over 15 amino acids.

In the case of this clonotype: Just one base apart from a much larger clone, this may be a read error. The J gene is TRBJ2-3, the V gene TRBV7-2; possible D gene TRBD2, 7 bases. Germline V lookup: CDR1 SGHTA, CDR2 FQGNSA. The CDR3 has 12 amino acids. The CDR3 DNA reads TGTGCCAGCAGGGAAGGGGGGGATACGCAGTGTTTT. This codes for CASREGGDTQCF.

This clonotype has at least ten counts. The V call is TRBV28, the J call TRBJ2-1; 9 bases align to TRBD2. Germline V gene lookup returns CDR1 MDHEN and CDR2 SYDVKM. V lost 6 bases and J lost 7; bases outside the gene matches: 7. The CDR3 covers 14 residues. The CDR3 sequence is CASRLSGSTNEQFF. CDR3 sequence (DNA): TGTGCCAGCAGACTTAGCGGGAGCACGAATGAGCAGTTCTTC.

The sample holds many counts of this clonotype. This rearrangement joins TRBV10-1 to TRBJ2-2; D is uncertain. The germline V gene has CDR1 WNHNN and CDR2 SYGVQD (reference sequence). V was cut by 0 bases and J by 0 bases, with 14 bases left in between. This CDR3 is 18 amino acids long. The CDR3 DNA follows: TGCGCCAGCAGTGAGTCGTTCGGACCCCTAGCGAACACCGGGGAGCTGTTTTTT. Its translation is CASSESFGPLANTGELFF.

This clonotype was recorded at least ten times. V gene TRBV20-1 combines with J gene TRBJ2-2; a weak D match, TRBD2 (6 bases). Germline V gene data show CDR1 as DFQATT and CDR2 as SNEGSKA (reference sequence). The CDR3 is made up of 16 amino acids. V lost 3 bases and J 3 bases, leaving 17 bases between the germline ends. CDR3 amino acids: CSARELAGGDTGELFF. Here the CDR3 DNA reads TGCAGTGCTAGGGAACTAGCAGGAGGGGACACCGGGGAGCTGTTTTTT.

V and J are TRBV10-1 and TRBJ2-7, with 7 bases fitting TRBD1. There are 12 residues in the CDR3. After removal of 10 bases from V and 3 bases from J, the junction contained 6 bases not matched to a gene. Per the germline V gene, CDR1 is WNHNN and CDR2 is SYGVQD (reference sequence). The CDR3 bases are TGCGCCACCCAAGGGGACAGCTACGAGCAGTACTTC. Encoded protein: CATQGDSYEQYF.

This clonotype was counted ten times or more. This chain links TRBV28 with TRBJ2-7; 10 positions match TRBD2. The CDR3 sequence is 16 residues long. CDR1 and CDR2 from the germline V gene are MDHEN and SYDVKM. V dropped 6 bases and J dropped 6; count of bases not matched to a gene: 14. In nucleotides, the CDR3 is TGTGCCAGCAGCGCTTGGGGAAGCGGGGGGGCCATCGAGCAGTACTTC. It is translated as CASSAWGSGGAIEQYF.

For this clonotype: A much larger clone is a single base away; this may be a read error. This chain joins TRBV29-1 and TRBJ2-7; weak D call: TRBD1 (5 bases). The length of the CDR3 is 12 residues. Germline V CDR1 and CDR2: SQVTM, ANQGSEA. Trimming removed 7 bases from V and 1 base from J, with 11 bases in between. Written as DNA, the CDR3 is TGCAGCGATGCTCCAGGGTCCTACGAGCAGTACTTC. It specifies CSDAPGSYEQYF.